The rows below give T cell receptor beta chains drawn from one sample of a study of blood T cell repertoires in COVID-19. Assay used: immunoSEQ multiplex PCR; TCRdb lists only in-frame clones, some missing. The sample yields 150,000 to 200,000 clones, around four fifths seen once. Sequenced input: peripheral blood. The receptors here all came from a woman between 40 and 50 years old with COVID-19, enrolled during active disease. Each CDR3 is given with its conserved first and last residue. A D gene is named only where the DNA matches it firmly. Rows give clone size only sometimes, using once, few, many, or a class for an expanded clone.

d_gene,v_gene,j_gene,abundance,CDR3nt,CDR3aa
-,TRBV19,TRBJ1-3,-,TGTGCCAGTAGTATCGGTAGAAACACCATATATTTT,CASSIGRNTIYF
TRBD2,TRBV27,TRBJ2-1,-,TGTGCCAGCAGTTCCCTTGTCGGGGGGTACAATGAGCAGTTCTTC,CASSSLVGGYNEQFF
TRBD2,TRBV12-5,TRBJ2-5,-,TGTGCTAGTGGCGGACTAGCAGGAGAGACCCAGTACTTC,CASGGLAGETQYF
TRBD1,TRBV7-9,TRBJ1-1,once,TGTGCCAGCAGCCTAACAGGGGGCGCAAACACTGAAGCTTTCTTT,CASSLTGGANTEAFF
-,TRBV3-1/TRBV3-2,TRBJ2-3,-,TGTGCCAGCAGCCCCTTAGGGTTAGAGGGAGATACGCAGTATTTT,CASSPLGLEGDTQYF
-,TRBV6-5,TRBJ2-7,-,TGTGCCAGCAGACGAACTAGGCCTCTAAACGAGCAGTACTTC,CASRRTRPLNEQYF
-,TRBV28,TRBJ1-6,-,TGTGCCAGCAGTTTATTCCCAACTCCTCATCCCCTCCACTTT,CASSLFPTPHPLHF
TRBD1,TRBV28,TRBJ1-2,-,TGTGCCGGCCGGAGAGGACAGGGGACCCGCTTAGGCTACACCTTC,CAGRRGQGTRLGYTF
TRBD2,TRBV28,TRBJ2-7,-,TGTGCCAGCAGTAAAATCGGGCTAGCGGCAAACTCCTACGAGCAGTACTTC,CASSKIGLAANSYEQYF
-,TRBV25-1,TRBJ1-4,few,TGTGCCAGCAGTGAATCCTCTAAACTGTTTTTT,CASSESSKLFF
TRBD1,TRBV10-3,TRBJ2-3,-,TGTGCCATCAGGGCGGACAGGGGCAGAGATACGCAGTATTTT,CAIRADRGRDTQYF
-,TRBV28,TRBJ1-5,-,TGTGCCAGCAGTCCCCCCTGGACAGAACATCAGCCCCAGCATTTT,CASSPPWTEHQPQHF
TRBD2,TRBV6-6,TRBJ2-5,-,TGTGCCAGCAGTTACGGCGGGGGGGGCCAAGAGACCCAGTACTTC,CASSYGGGGQETQYF
TRBD2,TRBV4-2,TRBJ2-7,-,TGTGCCAGCAGCCAAGAGGCCAGCGGGGGTGCCACCTACGAGCAGTACTTC,CASSQEASGGATYEQYF
-,TRBV27,TRBJ1-6,-,TGTGCCAGCCGGGGGGGGGCGAGCTCCTATAATTCACCCCTCCACTTT,CASRGGASSYNSPLHF
-,TRBV6-5,TRBJ2-4,-,TGTGCCAGCAGTTGGGACACCTCCAAAAACATTCAGTACTTC,CASSWDTSKNIQYF
-,TRBV12-3/TRBV12-4,TRBJ1-1,-,TGTGCCAGCAGTTTCGCGATGAACACTGAAGCTTTCTTT,CASSFAMNTEAFF
-,TRBV19,TRBJ1-2,-,TGTGCCAGTACTTTAATTCCCCCATACGACGGGGGCTACACCTTC,CASTLIPPYDGGYTF
-,TRBV19,TRBJ1-5,-,TGTGCCAGTAATGGCCAACATCAGCCCCAGCATTTT,CASNGQHQPQHF
-,TRBV2,TRBJ1-5,-,TGTGCCAGCAGTGCACAGGGAGGGAGCAATCAGCCCCAGCATTTT,CASSAQGGSNQPQHF
TRBD2,TRBV18,TRBJ2-7,-,TGTGCCAGCTCACCAGGACTAGCCGAAGAGCAGTACTTC,CASSPGLAEEQYF
TRBD1,TRBV5-1,TRBJ2-5,-,TGCGCCAGCAGCTTGGGACAGGGGGAAGAGACCCAGTACTTC,CASSLGQGEETQYF
TRBD1,TRBV4-2,TRBJ1-2,-,TGTGCCAGCAGCTCTGCCGGACAGGGGGCGGCGGGGAGGCATGGCTACACCTTC,CASSSAGQGAAGRHGYTF
TRBD1,TRBV6-6,TRBJ1-1,-,TGTGCCAGCAGTCCCCCAACAGGGGGACGGGACACTGAAGCTTTCTTT,CASSPPTGGRDTEAFF
-,TRBV6-1,TRBJ1-2,-,TGTGCCAGCAGTGAATGGGGGCAGGTCTATGGCTACACCTTC,CASSEWGQVYGYTF
TRBD1,TRBV6-5,TRBJ2-3,once,TGTGCCAGCAGTATCCAGGGGGCTATAGATACGCAGTATTTT,CASSIQGAIDTQYF
-,TRBV5-1,TRBJ2-7,-,TGCGCCAGCAGCTTGGGGGCAGCTGCCTACGAGCAGTACTTC,CASSLGAAAYEQYF
-,TRBV19,TRBJ1-5,-,TGTGCCAGTAGTATTGCGGGGACGGGCAATCAGCCCCAGCATTTT,CASSIAGTGNQPQHF
-,TRBV7-3,TRBJ2-1,-,TGTGCCAGCAGCTTATCTGCAGCGGAAGTCGATGAGCAGTTCTTC,CASSLSAAEVDEQFF
-,TRBV27,TRBJ1-1,-,TGTGCCAGCAGTTTGCAGGACAGCACTGAAGCTTTCTTT,CASSLQDSTEAFF
TRBD2,TRBV28,TRBJ2-3,-,TGTGCCAGCAGGAGCCCGGGACTAGCAGGCGCAGATACGCAGTATTTT,CASRSPGLAGADTQYF
TRBD1,TRBV6-5,TRBJ1-2,-,TGTGCCAGCTCTACCACCGGGACAGATTATGGCTACACCTTC,CASSTTGTDYGYTF
TRBD1,TRBV11-2,TRBJ2-5,-,TGTGCCAGCAGCTTAGATGAAGGCAGGGGGGAGACCCAGTACTTC,CASSLDEGRGETQYF
TRBD2,TRBV9,TRBJ2-1,-,TGTGCCAGCAGCCCTCCTCGGGGGAGGGTTGCTGAGCAGTTCTTC,CASSPPRGRVAEQFF
TRBD1,TRBV2,TRBJ1-4,-,TGTGCCAGCAGGGGAACAGGGGGCCGTGAAAAACTGTTTTTT,CASRGTGGREKLFF
TRBD2,TRBV28,TRBJ2-5,-,TGTGCCAGCTCAGTTCCGGGGGGAGCCCCGTTCCAAGAGACCCAGTACTTC,CASSVPGGAPFQETQYF
TRBD1,TRBV15,TRBJ2-7,once,TGTGCCACCAGCAGAGAGAGGGGGACAGGGGATGACGAGCAGTACTTC,CATSRERGTGDDEQYF
TRBD1,TRBV23-1,TRBJ1-5,once,TGCGCCAGCAGTCAACCGGGACAGGGATTGGATCAGCCCCAGCATTTT,CASSQPGQGLDQPQHF
-,TRBV7-9,TRBJ2-5,-,TGTGCCAGCAGCGTTCAGGAGACCCAGTACTTC,CASSVQETQYF